This T cell receptor (beta chain) was identified in a study of shared T cell receptors in the human thymus. TCRdb's table, derived via immunoSEQ multiplex PCR, lists solely in-frame clones and lacks some. This sample has about 540,000 clones; 75% to 85% occur once, and the top ten carry 0.01% to 0.015%. This CDR3 contains 17 residues. V trimming: 0 bases; J trimming: 5 bases; junction bases outside the gene matches: 12. The germline V gene encodes CDR1 SGHRS and CDR2 YFSETQ. This clone was found once. The same specimen was also included in a second study, on human thymus T cells.

The rearrangement uses TRBV5-1 and TRBJ2-7, with TRBD1 identical over 9 bases. The sequenced sample consisted of thymocytes. The sequence derives from a boy under two years old with a congenital heart defect. The CDR3 reads CASSLAGQGQNGNEQYF. In DNA form, the CDR3 reads TGCGCCAGCAGCTTGGCAGGACAGGGGCAAAATGGAAACGAGCAGTACTTC.